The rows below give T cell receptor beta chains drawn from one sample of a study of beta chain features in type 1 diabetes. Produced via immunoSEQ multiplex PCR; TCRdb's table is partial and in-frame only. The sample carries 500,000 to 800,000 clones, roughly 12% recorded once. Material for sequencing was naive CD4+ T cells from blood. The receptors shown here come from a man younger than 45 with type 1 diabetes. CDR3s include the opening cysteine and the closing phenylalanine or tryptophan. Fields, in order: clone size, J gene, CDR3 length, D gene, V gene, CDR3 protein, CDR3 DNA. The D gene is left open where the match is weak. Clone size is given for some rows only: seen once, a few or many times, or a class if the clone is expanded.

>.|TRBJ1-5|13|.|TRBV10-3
CAIRRQDNQPQHF
TGTGCCATCAGACGACAGGACAATCAGCCCCAGCATTTT
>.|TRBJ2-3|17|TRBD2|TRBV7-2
CASRIGGGPSSTDTQYF
TGTGCCAGCAGGATAGGCGGGGGGCCGTCGAGCACAGATACGCAGTATTTT
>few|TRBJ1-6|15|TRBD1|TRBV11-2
CASRPGTGGNSPLHF
TGTGCCAGCAGACCAGGAACAGGGGGGAATTCACCCCTCCACTTT
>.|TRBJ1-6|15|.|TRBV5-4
CASSAGRAYNSPLHF
TGTGCCAGCAGCGCCGGACGGGCCTATAATTCACCCCTCCACTTT
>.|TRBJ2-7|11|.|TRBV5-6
CASSSRDTFLF
TGTGCCAGCAGCTCCCGGGACACCTTCCTCTTC
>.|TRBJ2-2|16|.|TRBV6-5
CASSYSGQSMTGELFF
TGTGCCAGCAGTTACTCCGGACAGAGTATGACCGGGGAGCTGTTTTTT
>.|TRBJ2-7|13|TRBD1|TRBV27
CAGPRQGSHEQYF
TGTGCCGGACCCCGACAGGGGTCCCACGAGCAGTACTTC
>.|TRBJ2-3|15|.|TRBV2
CASSEVGGATDTQYF
TGTGCCAGCAGTGAGGTAGGGGGGGCTACAGATACGCAGTATTTT
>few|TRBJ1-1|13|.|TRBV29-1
CSVEQGMGTEAFF
TGCAGCGTTGAACAGGGCATGGGCACTGAAGCTTTCTTT
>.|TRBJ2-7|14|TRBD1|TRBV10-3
CAISQGEQGHEQYF
TGTGCCATCAGCCAGGGGGAACAGGGCCACGAGCAGTACTTC
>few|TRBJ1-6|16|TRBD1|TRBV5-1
CASSLEPGQGSSPLHF
TGCGCCAGCAGCTTGGAACCGGGACAGGGAAGTTCACCCCTCCACTTT
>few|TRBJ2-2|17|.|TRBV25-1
CASSEHGGPQRPGELFF
TGTGCCAGCAGTGAACATGGGGGACCTCAGCGGCCCGGGGAGCTGTTTTTT
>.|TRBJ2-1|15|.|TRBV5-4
CASSSLGGVNNEQFF
TGTGCCAGCAGCTCATTGGGGGGCGTTAACAATGAGCAGTTCTTC
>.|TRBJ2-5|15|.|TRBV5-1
CASSLQSGYQETQYF
TGCGCCAGCAGCCTTCAATCCGGTTACCAAGAGACCCAGTACTTC
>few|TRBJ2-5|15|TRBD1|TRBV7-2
CASSLRQGYQETQYF
TGTGCCAGCAGCTTAAGACAGGGGTACCAAGAGACCCAGTACTTC
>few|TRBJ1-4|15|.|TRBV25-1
CASSEGGATNEKLFF
TGTGCCAGCAGTGAGGGAGGCGCGACTAATGAAAAACTGTTTTTT
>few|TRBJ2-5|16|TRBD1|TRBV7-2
CASSSLPGQGMETQYF
TGTGCCAGCAGCTCCTTACCGGGACAGGGGATGGAGACCCAGTACTTC
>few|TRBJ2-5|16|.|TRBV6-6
CASREGRGGLQETQYF
TGTGCCAGCAGGGAGGGTCGAGGGGGACTCCAAGAGACCCAGTACTTC
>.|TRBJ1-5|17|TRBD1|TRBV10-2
CASSGSTGRYSNQPQHF
TGCGCCAGCAGTGGATCGACAGGGAGATATAGCAATCAGCCCCAGCATTTT
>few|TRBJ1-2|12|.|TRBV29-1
CSVARGDYGYTF
TGCAGCGTCGCTAGGGGCGACTATGGCTACACCTTC
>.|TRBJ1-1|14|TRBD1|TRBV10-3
CAIAGQGMNTEAFF
TGTGCCATCGCGGGACAGGGGATGAACACTGAAGCTTTCTTT
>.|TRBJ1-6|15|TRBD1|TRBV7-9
CASSSLGQGNSPLHF
TGTGCCAGCAGCTCGTTAGGACAGGGGAATTCACCCCTCCACTTT
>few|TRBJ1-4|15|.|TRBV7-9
CASSSSYEEFEKLFF
TGTGCCAGCAGCTCCTCCTATGAGGAGTTCGAAAAACTGTTTTTT
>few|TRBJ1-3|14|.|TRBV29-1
CSVKFDRSGNTIYF
TGCAGCGTTAAGTTTGACAGGTCTGGAAACACCATATATTTT
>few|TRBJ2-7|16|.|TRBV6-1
CASSEGPRTDFYEQYF
TGTGCCAGCAGTGAAGGGCCCCGGACAGACTTCTACGAGCAGTACTTC
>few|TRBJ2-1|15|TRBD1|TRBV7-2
CASSPRQGANNEQFF
TGTGCCAGCAGCCCCCGACAGGGGGCCAACAATGAGCAGTTCTTC
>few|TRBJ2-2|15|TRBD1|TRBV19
CASSIGQGVGGELFF
TGTGCCAGTAGTATAGGTCAGGGGGTCGGCGGGGAGCTGTTTTTT
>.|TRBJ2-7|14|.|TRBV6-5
CASSLLAGSYEQYF
TGTGCCAGCAGTCTCCTCGCAGGCTCATACGAGCAGTACTTC
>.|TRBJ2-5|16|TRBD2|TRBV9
CASSVAGGGFVETQYF
TGTGCCAGCAGCGTAGCCGGCGGGGGGTTTGTAGAGACCCAGTACTTC
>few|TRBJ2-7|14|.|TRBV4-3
CASSQEGQSYEQYF
TGCGCCAGCAGCCAAGAAGGCCAGTCCTACGAGCAGTACTTC
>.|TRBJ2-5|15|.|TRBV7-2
CASSFGTAGGETQYF
TGTGCCAGCAGCTTCGGGACAGCGGGTGGAGAGACCCAGTACTTC
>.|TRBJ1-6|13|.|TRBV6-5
CASRGGTPRPLHF
TGTGCCAGCAGGGGGGGGACACCTCGACCCCTCCACTTT
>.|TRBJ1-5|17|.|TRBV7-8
CASSLFSRGNSNQPQHF
TGTGCCAGCAGCTTATTTTCCAGAGGAAATAGCAATCAGCCCCAGCATTTT
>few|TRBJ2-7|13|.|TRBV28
CASSWGNFNEQYF
TGTGCCAGCAGTTGGGGGAACTTCAACGAGCAGTACTTC
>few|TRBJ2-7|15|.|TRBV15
CATSRAASRFYEQYF
TGTGCCACCAGCAGAGCGGCTAGCCGGTTTTACGAGCAGTACTTC
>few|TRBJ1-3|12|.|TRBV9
CASSVSGNTIYF
TGTGCCAGCAGCGTTTCAGGAAACACCATATATTTT
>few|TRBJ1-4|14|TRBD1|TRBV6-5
CASRLTGVGEKLFF
TGTGCCAGCAGACTTACAGGGGTCGGCGAAAAACTGTTTTTT
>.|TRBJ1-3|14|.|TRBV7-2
CASSFENSGNTIYF
TGTGCCAGCAGCTTCGAGAACTCTGGAAACACCATATATTTT
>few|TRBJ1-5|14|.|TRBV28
CASSLGQGNQPQHF
TGTGCCAGCAGTTTAGGGCAGGGCAATCAGCCCCAGCATTTT
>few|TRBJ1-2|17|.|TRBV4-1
CASSQDGDWTANYGYTF
TGCGCCAGCAGCCAAGATGGGGACTGGACGGCTAACTATGGCTACACCTTC
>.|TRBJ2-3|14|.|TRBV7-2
CASSLGLRTDTQYF
TGTGCCAGCAGCTTAGGACTACGCACAGATACGCAGTATTTT
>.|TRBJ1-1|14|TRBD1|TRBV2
CASSLGQGNTEAFF
TGTGCCAGCAGCTTAGGACAGGGCAACACTGAAGCTTTCTTT
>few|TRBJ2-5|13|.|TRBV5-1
CASSLVLQETQYF
TGCGCCAGCAGCTTGGTTCTCCAAGAGACCCAGTACTTC
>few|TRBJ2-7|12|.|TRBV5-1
CASSSEGDEQYF
TGCGCCAGCAGCTCCGAGGGGGACGAGCAGTACTTC
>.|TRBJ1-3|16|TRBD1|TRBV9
CASSRTGLISGNTIYF
TGTGCCAGCAGCCGGACAGGGCTAATCTCTGGAAACACCATATATTTT
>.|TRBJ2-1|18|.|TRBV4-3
CASSQAAGHKSSYNEQFF
TGCGCCAGCAGCCAAGCGGCGGGGCATAAGAGCTCCTACAATGAGCAGTTCTTC
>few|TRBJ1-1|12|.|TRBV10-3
CATRRITDEAFF
TGTGCCACCCGAAGGATCACTGATGAAGCTTTCTTT
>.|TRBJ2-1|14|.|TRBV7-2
CASSLGGAGSEQFF
TGTGCCAGCAGCTTGGGGGGCGCCGGGAGTGAGCAGTTCTTC
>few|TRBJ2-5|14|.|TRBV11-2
CASSPPPGQETQYF
TGTGCCAGCAGCCCCCCTCCGGGACAAGAGACCCAGTACTTC
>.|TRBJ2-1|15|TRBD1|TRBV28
CASSPRGGLYNEQFF
TGTGCCAGCAGTCCCCGAGGGGGCCTATACAATGAGCAGTTCTTC
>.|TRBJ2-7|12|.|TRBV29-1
CSVDREDNEQYF
TGCAGCGTTGACAGGGAGGACAACGAGCAGTACTTC
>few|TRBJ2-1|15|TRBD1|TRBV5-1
CASSLVGTGTNEQFF
TGCGCCAGCAGCTTGGTTGGGACAGGGACGAATGAGCAGTTCTTC
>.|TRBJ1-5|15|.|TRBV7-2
CASSLGRGLNQPQHF
TGTGCCAGCAGCTTAGGGCGGGGGCTCAATCAGCCCCAGCATTTT
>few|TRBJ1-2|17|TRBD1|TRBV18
CASSPTGTGPRDYGYTF
TGTGCCAGCTCACCAACCGGGACAGGTCCGAGGGACTATGGCTACACCTTC